Sequencing of this T cell receptor (beta chain) was carried out in a study of T cells in localized non-small cell lung cancer. To note about this clone: Its antigen is unknown.

The CDR3 extends over 13 amino acids. V lost 5 bases to trimming and J lost 10 bases, with 17 bases between them. Germline V gives CDR1 LNHDA, CDR2 SQIVND (reference sequence). Study results and caveats: Heterogeneity stays possible, as sequencing covered only one tumor region. Higher blood T cell density tracked longer overall survival. Out of the top 100 tumor clones, a median around 50 were seen in adjacent lung. Tumor trailed uninvolved adjacent lung in T cell clonality, which peaked there.

The repertoire was sequenced with immunoSEQ multiplex PCR; TCRdb's copy has only in-frame clones and lacks some. The table has some 11,000 clones, around half seen once. The chain couples TRBV19 to TRBJ1-1; TRBD1 might be the D (6 bases). The receptor was derived from a woman aged 40-69 years with stage II squamous cell lung carcinoma. The specimen comprised lymph node tissue, sampled before any cancer treatment. The CDR3 coding sequence is TGTGCCAGTAGTCCAGCCCACAGGGACGGAGCTTTCTTT. Encoded protein: CASSPAHRDGAFF.